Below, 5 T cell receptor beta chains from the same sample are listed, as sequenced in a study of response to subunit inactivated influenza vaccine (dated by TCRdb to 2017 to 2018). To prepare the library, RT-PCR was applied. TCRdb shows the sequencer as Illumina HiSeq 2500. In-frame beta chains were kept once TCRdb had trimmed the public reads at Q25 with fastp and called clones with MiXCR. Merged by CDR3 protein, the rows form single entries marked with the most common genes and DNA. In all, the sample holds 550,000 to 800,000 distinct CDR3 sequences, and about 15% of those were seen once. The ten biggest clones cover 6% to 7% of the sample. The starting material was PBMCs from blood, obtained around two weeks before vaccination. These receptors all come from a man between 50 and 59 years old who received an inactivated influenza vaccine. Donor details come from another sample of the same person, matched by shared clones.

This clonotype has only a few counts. The CDR3 reads CAWSTNIRGYEQYF. CDR3 nucleotide sequence: TGTGCCTGGAGTACCAATATCAGAGGCTACGAGCAGTACTTC. The chain is built from TRBV30 and TRBJ2-7; D is undetermined. CDR3 size: 14 residues. Trimming left V 2 bases short and J 3 bases short, with 14 bases between. Germline V gene data show CDR1 as GTSNPN and CDR2 as SVGIG (reference sequence).

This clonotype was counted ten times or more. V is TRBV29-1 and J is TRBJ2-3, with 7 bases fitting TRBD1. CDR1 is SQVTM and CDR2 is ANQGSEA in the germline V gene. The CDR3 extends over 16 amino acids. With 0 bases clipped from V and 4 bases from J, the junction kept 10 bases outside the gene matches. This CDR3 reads CSVEDPNRGGADTQYF. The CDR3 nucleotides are TGCAGCGTTGAAGACCCTAACAGGGGTGGGGCAGATACGCAGTATTTT.

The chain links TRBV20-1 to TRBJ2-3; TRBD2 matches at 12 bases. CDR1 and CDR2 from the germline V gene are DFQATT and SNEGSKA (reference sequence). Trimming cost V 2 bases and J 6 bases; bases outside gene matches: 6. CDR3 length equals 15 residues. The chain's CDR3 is CSARSTSGRIDTQYF. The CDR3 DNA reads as TGCAGTGCTAGATCGACTAGCGGGAGAATTGATACGCAGTATTTT.

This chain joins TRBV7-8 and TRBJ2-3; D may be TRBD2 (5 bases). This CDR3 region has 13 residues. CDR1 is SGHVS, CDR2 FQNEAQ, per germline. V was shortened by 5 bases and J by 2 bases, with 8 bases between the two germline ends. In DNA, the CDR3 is TGTGCCAGCAGCCCCGGACTCACAGATACGCAGTATTTT. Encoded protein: CASSPGLTDTQYF.

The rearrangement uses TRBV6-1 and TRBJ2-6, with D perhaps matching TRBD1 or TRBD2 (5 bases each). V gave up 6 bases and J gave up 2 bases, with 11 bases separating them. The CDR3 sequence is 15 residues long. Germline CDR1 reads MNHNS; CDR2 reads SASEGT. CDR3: CASRGVGTGANVLTF. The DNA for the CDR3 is TGTGCCAGCAGGGGGGTTGGGACTGGGGCCAACGTCCTGACTTTC.